The present TCR beta chain was sequenced within a study of blood T cell repertoires in COVID-19. Overall study context: Sources were T cells, B-cell-depleted T cells, or PBMCs; the material itself was cDNA or gDNA.

CDR1 MNHEY and CDR2 SVGEGT come from the germline V gene. The CDR3 runs 15 residues. Deletions cut 6 bases from V and 0 bases from J, with 12 bases between. Produced via immunoSEQ multiplex PCR; TCRdb's table is partial and in-frame only. The table lists about 190,000 clones, roughly 80% of them singletons. The V call is TRBV6-2 or TRBV6-3, the J call TRBJ2-1, with D unclear. The receptor's source is a woman aged 45-59 years with acute or convalescent COVID-19. Sequencing was done on a sample of peripheral blood. The CDR3 sequence is CASSYSARSYNEQFF. Here the CDR3 DNA reads TGTGCCAGCAGCTATAGTGCGCGCTCCTACAATGAGCAGTTCTTC.